Listed here are 15 T cell receptor beta chains from one sample, sequenced in a study of graft-versus-host responses after intestinal transplantation. Measured with immunoSEQ multiplex PCR; TCRdb has only the in-frame clones, and not every one. The sample yields over 100,000 clones, more than 85% seen once. These TCRs are of unknown antigen specificity. Here the sequenced sample was unstimulated CD4+ T cells sorted from spleen or lymph node cells, taken before intestinal transplant. The receptors were sampled from a human donor who received an intestinal transplant.

V and J are TRBV10-3 and TRBJ2-5; 10 bases agree with TRBD1. J lost 4 bases, V lost 4 bases, and 3 bases had no gene match. CDR3 length: 14 amino acids. Per the germline V gene, CDR1 is ENHRY and CDR2 is SYGVKD. CDR3 sequence (DNA): TGTGCCATCAGTGCCGGACAGGGGGTAGAGACCCAGTACTTC. Protein: CAISAGQGVETQYF.

CDR3 sequence reads: CATSRGETGGLSYGYTF. CDR3 nucleotides: TGTGCCACCAGCAGAGGGGAGACAGGGGGCTTAAGCTATGGCTACACCTTC. The chain employs TRBV15 and TRBJ1-2; TRBD1 agrees at 10 bases. The CDR3 runs to 17 residues. The germline gives CDR1 LNHNV, CDR2 YYDKDF (reference sequence). V was clipped by 1 base and J by 4 bases; unmatched bases: 9.

This chain joins TRBV29-1 and TRBJ1-2; D gene ambiguous. The ends were cut back, 4 bases at V and 8 bases at J, with 8 bases in the middle. Germline V lookup: CDR1 SQVTM, CDR2 ANQGSEA. The CDR3 runs to 10 residues. Here the CDR3 DNA reads TGCAGCGTTGGGGTGCGAGGCTACACCTTC. Protein: CSVGVRGYTF.

The genes are TRBV2 and TRBJ2-7, with 10 nucleotides matching TRBD1. The CDR3 length is 15 residues. Germline V gene data show CDR1 as SNHLY and CDR2 as FYNNEI. J gave up 2 bases and V 6 bases, and 7 bases lay outside the gene matches. The CDR3 sequence is CASSADRGFTYEQYF. The CDR3 DNA follows: TGTGCCAGCAGCGCGGACAGGGGGTTCACCTACGAGCAGTACTTC.

This chain connects TRBV5-6 to TRBJ1-1; D is ambiguous. This CDR3 contains 14 residues. The V end lost 1 base, the J end lost 2 bases, and 9 bases lay between the germline ends. Germline-derived CDR1 and CDR2 are SGHDT and YYEEEE. CDR3 protein: CASSLKGGNTEAFF. The CDR3 nucleotides are TGTGCCAGCAGCTTGAAGGGTGGAAACACTGAAGCTTTCTTT.

This clone was observed a handful of times. The chain carries TRBV19 and TRBJ2-7, with D uncertain. The CDR3 consists of 12 residues. The V end lost 4 bases, the J end lost 1 base, and 5 bases lay between the germline ends. Germline V CDR1 and CDR2: LNHDA, SQIVND (reference sequence). The CDR3 loop reads CASSTRSYEQYF. CDR3 nucleotides: TGTGCCAGTAGTACGAGATCCTACGAGCAGTACTTC.

The rearrangement uses TRBV27 and TRBJ2-1; D may be TRBD1 (7 bases). V shed 3 bases and J shed 6 bases, with 15 bases lying between them. The CDR3 totals 15 residues. Germline CDR1 reads MNHEY; CDR2 reads SMNVEV (reference sequence). As DNA, the CDR3 is TGTGCCAGCAGTTTCTCAGGGGGGCCGGTCAATGAGCAGTTCTTC. Translating gives CASSFSGGPVNEQFF.

V usage is TRBV27 and J usage is TRBJ1-2; TRBD1 agrees at 8 bases. Germline V gene sequence: CDR1 MNHEY, CDR2 SMNVEV (reference sequence). V dropped 3 bases and J dropped 5; count of bases not matched to a gene: 8. CDR3 size: 15 residues. The CDR3 bases are TGTGCCAGCAGTTTGGGGACAGGATCAGTTTATGGCTACACCTTC. This gives the protein CASSLGTGSVYGYTF.

The rearrangement joins TRBV6-5 to TRBJ2-2, with TRBD1 matching 9 bases. V shed 5 bases and J 5 bases; nucleotides not matched to a gene: 6. Germline values: CDR1 MNHEY, CDR2 SVGAGI. The CDR3 loop spans 15 amino acids. The CDR3 loop is CASSPRDRDTGELFF. In DNA, the CDR3 is TGTGCCAGCAGTCCCCGGGACAGGGATACCGGGGAGCTGTTTTTT.

This chain joins TRBV10-2 and TRBJ2-1, with D maybe TRBD2 (5 bases). There are 15 residues in the CDR3. Germline CDR1 is WSHSY and CDR2 is SAAADI. Trimming removed 7 bases at V and 4 bases at J, with 17 bases between. CDR3 sequence: CASNFYSGPYNEQFF. The CDR3 nucleotides are TGCGCCAGCAACTTTTACAGCGGTCCTTACAATGAGCAGTTCTTC.

J is TRBJ2-7 and V is TRBV9; possible D gene TRBD2, 5 bases. The V gene's germline CDR1 is SGDLS and CDR2 YYNGEE. The CDR3 totals 14 residues. V gave up 5 bases and J gave up 3 bases, with 15 bases separating them. The CDR3 spells CASSFRETSYEQYF. The CDR3 DNA follows: TGTGCCAGCAGTTTTCGGGAAACTAGCTACGAGCAGTACTTC.

The rearrangement joins TRBV9 to TRBJ1-6, with D tentatively TRBD1 (6 bases). V dropped 2 bases and J dropped 6 bases, with 9 bases sitting between them. The CDR3 has 14 amino acids. CDR1 is SGDLS and CDR2 is YYNGEE in the germline V gene. This CDR3 is CASSVLQGNSPLHF. CDR3 DNA: TGTGCCAGCAGCGTCTTACAGGGTAATTCACCCCTCCACTTT.

The V and J genes are TRBV6-5 and TRBJ2-6, with TRBD1 as a possible D gene (6 bases). V was clipped by 6 bases and J by 3 bases, with 9 bases between them. From germline, CDR1 is MNHEY and CDR2 SVGAGI. The CDR3 totals 14 residues. CDR3 in amino acids: CASREGGGANVLTF. CDR3 in DNA: TGTGCCAGCAGGGAAGGGGGTGGGGCCAACGTCCTGACTTTC.

The rearrangement joins TRBV6-4 to TRBJ2-2, with TRBD2 identical over 10 bases. The ends lost 8 bases at V and 3 bases at J; junction bases unmatched: 0. Germline values: CDR1 MRHNA, CDR2 SNTAGT. The CDR3 extends over 13 amino acids. CDR3 nucleotide sequence: TGTGCCAGCGGGACTAGCGACACCGGGGAGCTGTTTTTT. Translation: CASGTSDTGELFF.

The V call is TRBV5-1, the J call TRBJ2-7, with TRBD2 matching over 10 bases. V was pared by 6 bases and J by 7 bases, with 16 bases of the junction left unmatched. Germline V gene lookup returns CDR1 SGHRS and CDR2 YFSETQ. CDR3 size: 16 residues. CDR3 nucleotides: TGCGCCAGCAAATCGCCCGGCCTAGCGGGAGTGTTTGAGCAGTACTTC. Its translation: CASKSPGLAGVFEQYF.